Below, 32 T cell receptor beta chains from the same sample are listed, as sequenced in a study of T cells in Graves' hyperthyroidism and ophthalmopathy. Amplification of TCR beta CDR3 regions was performed using RNA transcripts as template. HTBI primers were the set used in a first-round RT-PCR of the TCR CDR3. Each CDR3 protein is one row after TCRdb ran MiXCR on the multiplex PCR reads. The sample lists 200,000 to 250,000 distinct CDR3 sequences, around 16% seen once, with about 45% in the top ten. Sequencing was carried out using blood. The receptors were gathered from a man in his forties with Graves' hyperthyroidism.

There are many counts of this clonotype. CDR3: CASRPGQGGAQYF. As DNA, the CDR3 is TGTGCCAGCAGACCGGGACAGGGAGGGGCCCAGTACTTC. The gene calls are TRBV12-3 or TRBV12-4 and TRBJ2-5, with TRBD1 matching over 9 bases. CDR3 length equals 13 residues. V gave up 6 bases and J gave up 9 bases; unmatched junction bases: 8.

This clonotype is judged medium-sized (0.01 to 0.1%). This chain links TRBV28 with TRBJ2-7; the match to TRBD1 covers 10 bases. This CDR3 is built from 14 residues. Unmatched junction bases numbered 10, after V lost 7 bases and J lost 7 bases. Germline CDR1 MDHEN, CDR2 SYDVKM. Written as DNA, the CDR3 is TGTGCCAGCAACTCCCGGGACAGGGGCCTAGAGCAGTACTTC. Translation: CASNSRDRGLEQYF.

The V and J genes are TRBV7-9 and TRBJ1-2, with D possibly TRBD1 on 5 matching bases. CDR1 is SEHNR and CDR2 is FQNEAQ in the germline V gene (reference sequence). CDR3 length: 15 amino acids. The V end was cut by 1 base, the J end by 6 bases, with 15 bases between. The CDR3, as DNA: TGTGCCAGCAGCTTAGTTCCGAGGGGCGGAGATGGCTACACCTTC. Its translation: CASSLVPRGGDGYTF.

This clonotype was detected many times. This chain links TRBV3-1 with TRBJ2-2; D remains ambiguous. The CDR3 contains 14 residues. The germline V gene encodes CDR1 LGHDT and CDR2 YNNKEL (reference sequence). Trimming took off 1 base at V and 8 bases at J, with 11 bases between the two ends. CDR3 loop: CASSQVPLTGELFF. The CDR3 nucleotides are TGTGCCAGCAGCCAAGTCCCCCTGACAGGGGAGCTGTTTTTT.

The DNA for the CDR3 is TGCAGCGTTGCATTCAGTTCCTCTGGAAACACCATATATTTT. It encodes CSVAFSSSGNTIYF. The J gene is TRBJ1-3, the V gene TRBV29-1; D remains unclear. Trimming cost V 4 bases and J 0 bases, with 10 bases left between them. This CDR3 spans 14 amino acids. The germline CDR1 and CDR2 sequences are SQVTM and ANQGSEA.

This clonotype was detected many times. The CDR3 region has the DNA TGCGCCAGCAGCTTGACATACCAACCCTACTACGAGCAGTACTTC. As protein: CASSLTYQPYYEQYF. The chain is built from TRBV5-1 and TRBJ2-7, with D unresolved. Trimming removed 1 base from V and 3 bases from J, with 14 bases in between. The CDR3 contains 15 residues. The V gene's germline CDR1 is SGHRS and CDR2 YFSETQ.

This clonotype has more than one count but fewer than ten. CDR3 sequence reads: CASSLGLQFRGNIQYF. CDR3 DNA: TGTGCCAGCAGTTTAGGGTTACAGTTTAGGGGAAACATTCAGTACTTC. The chain combines TRBV28 with TRBJ2-4, with a tentative D call TRBD1 (5 bases). Germline lookup yields CDR1 MDHEN and CDR2 SYDVKM. The CDR3 sequence is 16 residues long. V was trimmed by 2 bases and J by 6 bases, leaving 17 bases between them. The entire variable domain, with the rest obtained from reference TRBV28 and TRBJ2-4, is as follows: DVKVTQSSRYLVKRTGEKVFLECVQDMDHENMFWYRQDPGLGLRLIYFSYDVKMKEKGDIPEGYSVSREKKERFSLILESASTNQTSMYLCASSLGLQFRGNIQYFGAGTRLSVL.

The table lists this clonotype with a few counts. The chain recombines TRBV9 with TRBJ2-1, with 8 bases identical to TRBD2. The CDR3 runs 15 residues. Germline-derived CDR1 and CDR2 are SGDLS and YYNGEE. V was clipped by 4 bases and J by 4 bases; unmatched bases: 7. The CDR3 reads CASSPPQRGYNEQFF. The DNA for the CDR3 is TGTGCCAGCAGCCCCCCCCAGCGGGGGTACAATGAGCAGTTCTTC.

This clonotype was counted between two and nine times. The V gene is TRBV4-1, the J gene TRBJ2-2; the D gene is possibly TRBD1 (5 bases). V was cut by 0 bases and J by 3 bases, with 8 bases left in between. The germline CDR1 and CDR2 sequences are MGHRA and YSYEKL. The CDR3 extends over 15 amino acids. DNA for the CDR3: TGCGCCAGCAGCCAAGATCCAGGGTACACCGGGGAGCTGTTTTTT. Translated, it gives CASSQDPGYTGELFF.

This clonotype was recorded at least ten times. The chain uses TRBV7-3 and TRBJ2-3, with 14 bases aligning to TRBD2. Germline loops: CDR1 SGHTA, CDR2 FQGTGA. The J segment lost 2 bases and the V segment lost 5 bases, leaving 3 bases of the junction unmatched. The CDR3 extends over 16 amino acids. Here the CDR3 reads CASSLTSGGDTDTQYF. CDR3 sequence (DNA): TGTGCCAGCAGCCTGACTAGCGGGGGGGACACAGATACGCAGTATTTT. Full variable domain (rest looked up from reference TRBV7-3 and TRBJ2-3): GAGVSQTPSNKVTEKGKYVELRCDPISGHTALYWYRQSLGQGPEFLIYFQGTGAADDSGLPNDRFFAVRPEGSVSTLKIQRTERGDSAVYLCASSLTSGGDTDTQYFGPGTRLTVL.

V usage is TRBV30 and J usage is TRBJ2-1; 14 nucleotides agree with TRBD2. There are 19 residues in the CDR3. Per the germline V gene, CDR1 is GTSNPN and CDR2 is SVGIG (reference sequence). V dropped 2 bases and J dropped 4; count of bases not matched to a gene: 13. DNA of the CDR3: TGTGCCTGGAGTACATCCTCGACTAGCGGGGGGGCCACATACAATGAGCAGTTCTTC. This sequence encodes CAWSTSSTSGGATYNEQFF. The whole variable domain, filled in from reference TRBV30 and TRBJ2-1, reads SQTIHQWPATLVQPVGSPLSLECTVEGTSNPNLYWYRQAAGRGLQLLFYSVGIGQISSEVPQNLSASRPQDRQFILSSKKLLLSDSGFYLCAWSTSSTSGGATYNEQFFGPGTRLTVL.

This clonotype was counted many times. The chain employs TRBV7-9 and TRBJ2-1; tentative D call: TRBD1 (6 bases). The CDR3 runs 15 residues. The V gene's germline CDR1 is SEHNR and CDR2 FQNEAQ (reference sequence). V was trimmed by 4 bases and J by 4 bases, leaving 14 bases between them. The CDR3 DNA reads TGTGCCAGCAGCTCCACAGGGACGGCGTACAATGAGCAGTTCTTC. It is translated as CASSSTGTAYNEQFF.

This clonotype showed up many times. The genes are TRBV28 and TRBJ1-2; 7 nucleotides align to TRBD1. Germline CDR1 reads MDHEN; CDR2 reads SYDVKM. V gave up 3 bases and J gave up 3 bases; unmatched junction bases: 4. CDR3 length: 14 amino acids. CDR3 DNA sequence: TGTGCCAGCAGTTTCCGGGACAGACACTATGGCTACACCTTC. Protein product: CASSFRDRHYGYTF.

This clonotype was seen repeatedly, ten times or more. The rearrangement links TRBV6-1 to TRBJ1-2; 10 bases are a match to TRBD1. Trimming removed 5 bases from V and 5 bases from J; junction bases left unmatched: 14. The V gene's germline CDR1 is MNHNS and CDR2 SASEGT. The CDR3 has 17 amino acids. Here the CDR3 DNA reads TGTGCCAGCAGTTGGGTTCTCCCCGGGACAGGGGTATATGGCTACACCTTC. This encodes CASSWVLPGTGVYGYTF.

This clonotype was found a few times. The chain combines TRBV2 with TRBJ1-6, with D unclear. V was shortened by 6 bases and J by 1 base, with 13 bases between the two germline ends. Germline V CDR1 and CDR2: SNHLY, FYNNEI. This CDR3 spans 16 amino acids. For the CDR3, the DNA is TGTGCCAGCAGCGTGGGCAGGCTGTCCTATAATTCACCCCTCCACTTT. It codes for CASSVGRLSYNSPLHF.

The sample holds many counts of this clonotype. The CDR3 nucleotides read TGTGCCTGGAGTACCGGGTCGTTCGGGGTTGGAGGCTACACCTTC. Translating gives CAWSTGSFGVGGYTF. The V and J genes are TRBV30 and TRBJ1-2, with D unresolved. The length of the CDR3 is 15 residues. Looked up from germline, CDR1 is GTSNPN and CDR2 is SVGIG (reference sequence). Deletions cut 2 bases from V and 8 bases from J, with 21 bases between.

The genes are TRBV19 and TRBJ2-4; maybe TRBD1 (6 bases). CDR3 size: 14 residues. Deletions cut 8 bases from V and 0 bases from J, with 11 bases between. The germline gives CDR1 LNHDA, CDR2 SQIVND (reference sequence). The CDR3 spells CASGQHQAKNIQYF. The CDR3 bases are TGTGCCAGTGGACAGCACCAAGCCAAAAACATTCAGTACTTC. The whole variable domain, remainder taken from reference TRBV19 and TRBJ2-4, is DGGITQSPKYLFRKEGQNVTLSCEQNLNHDAMYWYRQDPGQGLRLIYYSQIVNDFQKGDIAEGYSVSREKKESFPLTVTSAQKNPTAFYLCASGQHQAKNIQYFGAGTRLSVL.

This clonotype was seen a few times. The chain recombines TRBV5-6 with TRBJ2-7; D may be TRBD1 or TRBD2 (5 bases each). Germline assignment: CDR1 SGHDT and CDR2 YYEEEE. CDR3 size: 14 residues. Trimming removed 4 bases at V and 3 bases at J, with 14 bases between. The DNA of the CDR3 is TGTGCCAGCAGCGCTACCGGGGCCGACTACGAGCAGTACTTC. Protein product: CASSATGADYEQYF.

The chain combines TRBV28 with TRBJ2-7; D remains ambiguous. V lost 6 bases and J 0 bases, leaving 12 bases between the germline ends. The CDR3 has 14 amino acids. Germline V gene sequence: CDR1 MDHEN, CDR2 SYDVKM. CDR3 amino acids: CASSPTIYSYEQYF. Written as DNA, the CDR3 is TGTGCCAGCAGCCCTACTATATACTCCTACGAGCAGTACTTC. Combining the CDR3 with reference TRBV28 and TRBJ2-7 gives the whole variable domain DVKVTQSSRYLVKRTGEKVFLECVQDMDHENMFWYRQDPGLGLRLIYFSYDVKMKEKGDIPEGYSVSREKKERFSLILESASTNQTSMYLCASSPTIYSYEQYFGPGTRLTVT.

This clonotype was seen repeatedly, ten times or more. This sequence joins TRBV2 and TRBJ1-1; D is possibly TRBD1 (6 bases). The CDR3 runs 15 residues. V was shortened by 6 bases and J by 1 base, with 15 bases between the two germline ends. Germline assignment: CDR1 SNHLY and CDR2 FYNNEI. The CDR3 spells CASRKETGRNTEAFF. The CDR3, as DNA: TGTGCCAGCAGAAAGGAAACAGGGAGGAACACTGAAGCTTTCTTT.

The chain has TRBV27 and TRBJ1-2, with 8 bases matching TRBD1. The CDR3 spans 17 residues. Unmatched junction bases numbered 12, after V lost 2 bases and J lost 4 bases. Germline CDR1 reads MNHEY; CDR2 reads SMNVEV (reference sequence). CDR3 coding DNA: TGTGCCAGCAGTTTAATTAATTGGACAGGGTGTATCTATGGCTACACCTTC. Protein sequence: CASSLINWTGCIYGYTF.

As regards this clonotype: A much larger clone differs from this one at a single base, so this may be a read error. The chain combines TRBV30 with TRBJ1-2; no clear D. CDR1 and CDR2 (germline): GTSNPN, SVGIG (reference sequence). V lost 4 bases and J lost 2, with 20 bases in between. This CDR3 has 16 residues. CDR3 DNA sequence: TGTGCCTGGAATGCGTTAGGGTTTCAAGGAAACTATGGCTACACCTTC. Translated, it gives CAWNALGFQGNYGYTF.

The chain couples TRBV7-3 to TRBJ2-1; 7 bases are shared with TRBD1. Trimming at V came to 5 bases and at J to 4 bases, leaving 11 bases not matched to a gene. Per germline, CDR1 SGHTA and CDR2 FQGTGA. The CDR3 contains 16 residues. In DNA, the CDR3 is TGTGCCAGCAGCCCCCGGGACAGCAGTACGTACAATGAGCAGTTCTTC. Protein: CASSPRDSSTYNEQFF. The entire variable domain, with the rest obtained from reference TRBV7-3 and TRBJ2-1, is as follows: GAGVSQTPSNKVTEKGKYVELRCDPISGHTALYWYRQSLGQGPEFLIYFQGTGAADDSGLPNDRFFAVRPEGSVSTLKIQRTERGDSAVYLCASSPRDSSTYNEQFFGPGTRLTVL.

This clonotype was found many times. This chain joins TRBV24-1 and TRBJ2-1, with D perhaps TRBD1 or TRBD2 (5 bases each). Germline loops: CDR1 KGHDR, CDR2 SFDVKD. This CDR3 is built from 17 residues. Trimming removed 1 base at V and 4 bases at J, with 16 bases between. The CDR3 protein is CATSDFPRDGLYNEQFF. CDR3 nucleotide sequence: TGTGCCACCAGTGATTTCCCTAGGGACGGCCTTTACAATGAGCAGTTCTTC.

This clonotype has at least ten counts. The genes are TRBV30 and TRBJ1-6; D is unresolved. The CDR3 is made up of 9 amino acids. Trimming pared 7 bases from V and 6 bases from J, leaving 1 base between. The V gene's germline CDR1 is GTSNPN and CDR2 SVGIG (reference sequence). CDR3 nucleotides: TGTGCCTCTAATTCACCCCTCCACTTT. It yields the protein CASNSPLHF.

A single count supports this clonotype. V and J are TRBV7-9 and TRBJ1-2; 8 bases are shared with TRBD1. V trimming: 4 bases; J trimming: 6 bases; junction bases outside the gene matches: 4. Germline CDR1 SEHNR, CDR2 FQNEAQ (reference sequence). The CDR3 has 13 amino acids. This CDR3 is CASSSQGANGYTF. Written as DNA, the CDR3 is TGTGCCAGCAGCTCCCAGGGGGCCAATGGCTACACCTTC.

This sequence joins TRBV10-3 and TRBJ1-4; perhaps TRBD1 as D (5 bases). Germline values: CDR1 ENHRY, CDR2 SYGVKD. V was trimmed by 8 bases and J by 6 bases, leaving 13 bases between them. The CDR3 totals 13 residues. CDR3 sequence reads: CAIGDRMDEKLFF. The CDR3 DNA is TGTGCCATCGGAGACAGAATGGATGAAAAACTGTTTTTT.

This clonotype was counted many times. The chain combines TRBV5-1 with TRBJ2-3; TRBD2 is a possible D gene (5 bases). V lost 0 bases and J lost 10, with 9 bases in between. Germline loops: CDR1 SGHRS, CDR2 YFSETQ. The CDR3 extends over 12 amino acids. The CDR3 here is CASSLDGNPQYF. CDR3 bases: TGCGCCAGCAGCTTGGACGGGAATCCGCAGTATTTT.

The rearrangement joins TRBV19 to TRBJ2-1, with D maybe TRBD1 (5 bases). The V end lost 6 bases, the J end lost 7 bases, and 10 bases lay between the germline ends. The CDR3 contains 12 residues. In germline, CDR1 is LNHDA, CDR2 SQIVND (reference sequence). CDR3 sequence: CASSPGLNEQFF. CDR3 nucleotide sequence: TGTGCCAGTAGCCCAGGGTTAAATGAGCAGTTCTTC.

The genes are TRBV6-1 and TRBJ2-5; 15 bases fit TRBD2. The germline V gene encodes CDR1 MNHNS and CDR2 SASEGT. The CDR3 is made up of 17 amino acids. The J segment lost 4 bases and the V segment lost 5 bases, leaving 8 bases of the junction unmatched. The CDR3 coding sequence is TGTGCCAGCAGTCCGGGACTAGCGGGGGGTTTAACAGAGACCCAGTACTTC. Protein sequence: CASSPGLAGGLTETQYF.

This clonotype has ten or more counts. The V and J genes are TRBV24-1 and TRBJ2-5; D remains ambiguous. The V gene lost 6 bases and the J gene lost 3 bases, with 10 bases spanning the gap. Germline assignment: CDR1 KGHDR and CDR2 SFDVKD. The CDR3 contains 13 residues. In DNA form, the CDR3 reads TGTGCCACCAGTACCCCAGTTGAAGAGACCCAGTACTTC. This translates into CATSTPVEETQYF.

This clonotype was seen repeatedly, ten times or more. V is TRBV7-9 and J is TRBJ2-2; TRBD1 might be the D (6 bases). This CDR3 is built from 15 residues. Germline CDR1 is SEHNR and CDR2 is FQNEAQ (reference sequence). Between the trimmed V and J ends, which lost 5 bases and 2 bases, there was a span of 12 bases. The CDR3, as DNA: TGTGCCAGCAGCATCGGGACACCAAACACCGGGGAGCTGTTTTTT. Translating gives CASSIGTPNTGELFF.